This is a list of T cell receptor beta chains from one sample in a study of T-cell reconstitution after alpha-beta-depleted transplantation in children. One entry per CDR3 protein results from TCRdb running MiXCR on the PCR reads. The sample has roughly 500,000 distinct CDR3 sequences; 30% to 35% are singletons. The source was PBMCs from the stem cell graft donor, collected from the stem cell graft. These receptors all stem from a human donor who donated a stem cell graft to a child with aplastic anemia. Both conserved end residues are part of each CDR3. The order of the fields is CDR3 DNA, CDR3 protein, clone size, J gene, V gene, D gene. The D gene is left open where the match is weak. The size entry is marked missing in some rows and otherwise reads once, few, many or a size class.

CDR3 DNA: TGTGCCAGTAGTGCACCGGACAGGGGCTATGGCTACACCTTC
CDR3 protein: CASSAPDRGYGYTF
clone size: NA
J gene: TRBJ1-2
V gene: TRBV19
D gene: TRBD1

CDR3 DNA: TGTGCCAGCAGTTCTATTTTGGGACATCTCATGAACACTGAAGCTTTCTTT
CDR3 protein: CASSSILGHLMNTEAFF
clone size: once
J gene: TRBJ1-1
V gene: TRBV12-3/TRBV12-4
D gene: NA

CDR3 DNA: TGTGCCAGCAAATCAGGGGGTTCCACAGATACGCAGTATTTT
CDR3 protein: CASKSGGSTDTQYF
clone size: NA
J gene: TRBJ2-3
V gene: TRBV6-1
D gene: TRBD1

CDR3 DNA: TGTGCCAGCTCACCAGCATCTCTAGCGGGAAACAATGAGCAGTTCTTC
CDR3 protein: CASSPASLAGNNEQFF
clone size: few
J gene: TRBJ2-1
V gene: TRBV18
D gene: TRBD2

CDR3 DNA: TGTGCCAGCAGCTTTGAATCGGCTGAAGCTTTCTTT
CDR3 protein: CASSFESAEAFF
clone size: NA
J gene: TRBJ1-1
V gene: TRBV13
D gene: NA

CDR3 DNA: TGTGCCAGCAGCTTGTTAGGCGGGAGGGGCGATACGCAGTATTTT
CDR3 protein: CASSLLGGRGDTQYF
clone size: NA
J gene: TRBJ2-3
V gene: TRBV5-4
D gene: TRBD2

CDR3 DNA: TGTGCCAGCAGCCCGTCGAGGGTGAACACTGAAGCTTTCTTT
CDR3 protein: CASSPSRVNTEAFF
clone size: few
J gene: TRBJ1-1
V gene: TRBV9
D gene: NA

CDR3 DNA: TGTGCCAGCAGCCCTGCTGGCCCAGACGGAACTGAAGCTTTCTTT
CDR3 protein: CASSPAGPDGTEAFF
clone size: NA
J gene: TRBJ1-1
V gene: TRBV7-2
D gene: NA

CDR3 DNA: TGCAGCGTTGAAGGACTAGCAGCGAATTTTTGGAGGGAGACCCAGTACTTC
CDR3 protein: CSVEGLAANFWRETQYF
clone size: few
J gene: TRBJ2-5
V gene: TRBV29-1
D gene: TRBD2

CDR3 DNA: TGTGCCAGCAGTGAACGGGCCAATGAGCAGTTCTTC
CDR3 protein: CASSERANEQFF
clone size: NA
J gene: TRBJ2-1
V gene: TRBV25-1
D gene: NA

CDR3 DNA: TGCGCCAGCAGCCAAGACCTTGCGGGGCCCCAGCATTTT
CDR3 protein: CASSQDLAGPQHF
clone size: NA
J gene: TRBJ1-5
V gene: TRBV4-3
D gene: NA